This T cell receptor beta chain derives from a study of blood T cell repertoires in COVID-19. Study summary: Some COVID-19 samples were acute and others convalescent; all came from the United States, Italy and Spain. T cells, B-cell-depleted T cells, or PBMCs provided the cDNA or gDNA that served as material.

Generated by immunoSEQ multiplex PCR, the TCRdb table keeps only in-frame clones and is missing some. The profile shows 250,000 to 300,000 clones, 75% to 95% of them singletons. This study enrolled people aged about 18 to 90 from about 26 US geographic areas. Trimming left V 7 bases short and J 4 bases short, with 16 bases between. The CDR3 is 15 amino acids. Germline loops: CDR1 LNHDA, CDR2 SQIVND (reference sequence). Input material: PBMCs or T cells enriched from blood (not recorded which). The receptor was isolated from a young woman who had recovered from COVID-19. This chain uses TRBV19 with TRBJ2-2; D possibly corresponds to TRBD1 (7 bases). The CDR3, as DNA: TGTGCCAGTATTCACCAGGGGGAGGCCACCGGGGAGCTGTTTTTT. It is translated as CASIHQGEATGELFF.